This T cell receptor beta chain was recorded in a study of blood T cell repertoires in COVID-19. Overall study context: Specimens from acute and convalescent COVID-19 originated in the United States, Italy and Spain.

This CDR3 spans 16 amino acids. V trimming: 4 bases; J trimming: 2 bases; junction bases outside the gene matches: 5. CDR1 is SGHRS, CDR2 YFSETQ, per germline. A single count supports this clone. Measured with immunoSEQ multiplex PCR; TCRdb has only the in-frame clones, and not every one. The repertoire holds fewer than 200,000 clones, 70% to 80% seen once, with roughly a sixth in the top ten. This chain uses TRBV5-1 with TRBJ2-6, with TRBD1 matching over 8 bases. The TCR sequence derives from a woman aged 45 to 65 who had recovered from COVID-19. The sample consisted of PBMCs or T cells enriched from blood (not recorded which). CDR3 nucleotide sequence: TGCGCCAGCAGCGCTCGGACAGGGACTGGGGCCAACGTCCTGACTTTC. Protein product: CASSARTGTGANVLTF.